This TCR beta chain was identified during a study of T cell repertoires in ileal Crohn's disease. The time point is: neoterminal ileum biopsy at postoperative endoscopy, about 6 months after surgery. Assay: immunoSEQ multiplex PCR; the TCRdb copy retains only in-frame clones and omits some. This table has roughly 9,200 clones, less than 80% appearing once. This receptor was taken from an adult with Crohn's disease. Sequenced: ileal tissue.

The CDR3 coding sequence is TGCAGCGTTGCCCGACAGGGGAGACCCGGCGAGCAGTTCTTC. This codes for CSVARQGRPGEQFF. The V call is TRBV29-1, the J call TRBJ2-1; TRBD1 aligns across 8 bases. CDR1 SQVTM and CDR2 ANQGSEA come from the germline V gene. Trimming cost V 4 bases and J 10 bases; bases outside gene matches: 12. The CDR3 is 14 residues long.